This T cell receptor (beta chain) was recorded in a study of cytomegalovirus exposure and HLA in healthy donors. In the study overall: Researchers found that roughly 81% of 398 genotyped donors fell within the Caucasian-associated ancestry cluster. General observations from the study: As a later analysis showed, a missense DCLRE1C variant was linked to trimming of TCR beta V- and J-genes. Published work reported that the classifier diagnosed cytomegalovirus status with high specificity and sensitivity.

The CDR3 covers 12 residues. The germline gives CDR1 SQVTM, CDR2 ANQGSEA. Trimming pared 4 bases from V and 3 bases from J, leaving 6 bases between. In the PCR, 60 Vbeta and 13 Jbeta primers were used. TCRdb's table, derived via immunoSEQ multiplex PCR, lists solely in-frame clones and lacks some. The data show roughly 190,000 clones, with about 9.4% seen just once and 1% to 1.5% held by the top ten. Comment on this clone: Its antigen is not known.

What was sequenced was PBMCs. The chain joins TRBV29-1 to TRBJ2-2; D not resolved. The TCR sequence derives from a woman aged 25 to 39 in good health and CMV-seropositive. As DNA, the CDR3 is TGCAGCGTTGTTTATGACACCGGGGAGCTGTTTTTT. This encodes CSVVYDTGELFF.